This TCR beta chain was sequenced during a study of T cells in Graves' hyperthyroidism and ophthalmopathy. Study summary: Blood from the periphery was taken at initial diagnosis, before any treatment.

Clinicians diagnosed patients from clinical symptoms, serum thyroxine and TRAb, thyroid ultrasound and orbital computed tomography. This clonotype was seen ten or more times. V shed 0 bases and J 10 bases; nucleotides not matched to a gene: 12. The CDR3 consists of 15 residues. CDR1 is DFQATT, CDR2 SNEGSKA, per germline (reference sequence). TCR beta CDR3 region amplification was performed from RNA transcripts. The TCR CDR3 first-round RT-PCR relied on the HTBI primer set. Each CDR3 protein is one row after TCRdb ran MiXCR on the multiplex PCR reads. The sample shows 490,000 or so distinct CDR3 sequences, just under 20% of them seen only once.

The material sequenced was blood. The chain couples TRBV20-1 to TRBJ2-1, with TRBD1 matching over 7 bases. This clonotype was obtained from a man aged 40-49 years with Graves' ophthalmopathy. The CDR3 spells CSARDGRLKGGEQFF. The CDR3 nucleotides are TGCAGTGCTAGAGATGGCCGGCTCAAAGGGGGCGAGCAGTTCTTC.